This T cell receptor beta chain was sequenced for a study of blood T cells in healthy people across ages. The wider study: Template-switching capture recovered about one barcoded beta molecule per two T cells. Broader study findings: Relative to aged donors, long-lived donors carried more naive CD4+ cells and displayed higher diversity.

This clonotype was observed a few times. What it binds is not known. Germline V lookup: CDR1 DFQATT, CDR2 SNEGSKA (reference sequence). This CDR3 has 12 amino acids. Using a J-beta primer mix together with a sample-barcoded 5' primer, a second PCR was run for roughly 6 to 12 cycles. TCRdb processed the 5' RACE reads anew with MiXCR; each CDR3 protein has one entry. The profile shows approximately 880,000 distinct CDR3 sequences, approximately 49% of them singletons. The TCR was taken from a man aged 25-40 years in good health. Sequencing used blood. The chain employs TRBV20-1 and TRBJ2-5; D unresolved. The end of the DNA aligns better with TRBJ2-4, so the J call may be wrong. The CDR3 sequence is CSASSPVSIQYF. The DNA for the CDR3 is TGCAGTGCTAGTTCACCGGTTAGCATTCAGTACTTC.